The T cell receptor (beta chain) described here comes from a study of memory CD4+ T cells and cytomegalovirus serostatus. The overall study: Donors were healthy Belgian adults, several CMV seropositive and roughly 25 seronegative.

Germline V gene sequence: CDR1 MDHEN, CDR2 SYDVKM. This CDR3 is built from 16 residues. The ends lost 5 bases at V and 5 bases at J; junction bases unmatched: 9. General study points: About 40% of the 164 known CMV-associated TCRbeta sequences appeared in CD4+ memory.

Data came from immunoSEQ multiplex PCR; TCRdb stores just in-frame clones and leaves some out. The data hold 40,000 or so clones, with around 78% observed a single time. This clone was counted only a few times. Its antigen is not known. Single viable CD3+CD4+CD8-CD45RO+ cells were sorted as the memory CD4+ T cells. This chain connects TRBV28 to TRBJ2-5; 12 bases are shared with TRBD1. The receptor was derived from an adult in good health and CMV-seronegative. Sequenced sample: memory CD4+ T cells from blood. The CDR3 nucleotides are TGTGCCAGCAGTGTCTCCGGGACAGGGGGCTTTGAGACCCAGTACTTC. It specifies CASSVSGTGGFETQYF.